This T cell receptor beta chain is from a study of blood T cell repertoires in COVID-19. Study-wide background: Sources were T cells, B-cell-depleted T cells, or PBMCs; the material itself was cDNA or gDNA.

From germline, CDR1 is MGHRA and CDR2 YSYEKL. V gave up 1 base and J gave up 0 bases, with 12 bases separating them. The CDR3 runs 17 residues. Methods used by the authors: Estimated nucleated cell counts came from reference gene primer amplification. Measured with immunoSEQ multiplex PCR; TCRdb has only the in-frame clones, and not every one. Clone size and V and J calls were adopted from that table, with D and trimming inferred from the DNA. The table shows around 190,000 clones, with approximately 73% occurring only once. The genes are TRBV4-1 and TRBJ1-4; D is uncertain. Material: PBMCs or T cells enriched from blood (not recorded which). This receptor was obtained from a woman aged 50 to 60 with acute COVID-19. CDR3 sequence reads: CASSQGPSRSTNEKLFF. CDR3 bases: TGCGCCAGCAGCCAAGGCCCGTCGAGGTCAACTAATGAAAAACTGTTTTTT.